This T cell receptor (beta chain) was recovered during a study of CD8 T cells in ankylosing spondylitis. Study-wide points: Disease-linked clones, CD8+, were relatively rare in peripheral blood. Clones linked to disease were reported to show significant enrichment in matched ankylosing spondylitis synovial fluid. It appeared that ankylosing spondylitis blood was characterized by a TCR beta motif of several highly homologous variants.

TCRdb passed the 5' RACE reads through MiXCR, listing each CDR3 protein once. Of a few hundred thousand distinct CDR3 sequences in the sample, 10% were seen once. This clonotype appeared many times. What it binds is not known. V shed 3 bases and J shed 1 base, with 9 bases lying between them. Germline CDR1 is SGHTA and CDR2 is FQGNSA. This CDR3 has 14 residues. The sequencing input was blood, either unsorted or a sorted T cell fraction (not recorded which). The source of this sequence is a male donor with ankylosing spondylitis or in good health (not recorded which). V and J are TRBV7-2 and TRBJ1-1; D might be TRBD1 (6 bases). This CDR3 reads CASSLGAANTEAFF. The CDR3 DNA reads as TGTGCCAGCAGCTTGGGGGCGGCGAACACTGAAGCTTTCTTT.